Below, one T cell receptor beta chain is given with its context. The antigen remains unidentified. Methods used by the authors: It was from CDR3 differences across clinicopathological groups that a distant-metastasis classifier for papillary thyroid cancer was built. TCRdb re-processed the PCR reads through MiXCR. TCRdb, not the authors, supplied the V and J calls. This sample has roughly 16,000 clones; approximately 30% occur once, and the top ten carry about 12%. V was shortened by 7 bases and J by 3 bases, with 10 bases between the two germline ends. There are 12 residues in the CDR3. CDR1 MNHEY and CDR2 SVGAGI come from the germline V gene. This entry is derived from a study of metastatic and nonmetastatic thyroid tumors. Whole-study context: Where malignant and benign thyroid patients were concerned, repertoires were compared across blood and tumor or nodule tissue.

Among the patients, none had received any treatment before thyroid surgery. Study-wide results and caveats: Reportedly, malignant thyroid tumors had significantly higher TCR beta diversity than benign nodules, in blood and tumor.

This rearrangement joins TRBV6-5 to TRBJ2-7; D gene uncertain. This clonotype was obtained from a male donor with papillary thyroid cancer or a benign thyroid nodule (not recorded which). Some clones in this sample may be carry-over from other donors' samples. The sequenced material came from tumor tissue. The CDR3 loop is CASTFGDYEQYF. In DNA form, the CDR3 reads TGTGCCAGCACTTTTGGTGACTACGAGCAGTACTTC.